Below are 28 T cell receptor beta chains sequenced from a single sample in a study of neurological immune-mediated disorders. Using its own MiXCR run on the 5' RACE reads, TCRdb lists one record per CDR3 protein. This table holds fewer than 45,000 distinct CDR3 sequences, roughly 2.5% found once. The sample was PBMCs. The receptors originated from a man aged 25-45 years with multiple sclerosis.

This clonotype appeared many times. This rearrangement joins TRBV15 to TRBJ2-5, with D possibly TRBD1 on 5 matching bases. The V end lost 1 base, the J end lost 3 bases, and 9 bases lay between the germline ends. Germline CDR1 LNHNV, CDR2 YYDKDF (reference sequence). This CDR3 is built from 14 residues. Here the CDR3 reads CATSRVLGEETQYF. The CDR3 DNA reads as TGTGCCACCAGCAGAGTTTTAGGGGAAGAGACCCAGTACTTC.

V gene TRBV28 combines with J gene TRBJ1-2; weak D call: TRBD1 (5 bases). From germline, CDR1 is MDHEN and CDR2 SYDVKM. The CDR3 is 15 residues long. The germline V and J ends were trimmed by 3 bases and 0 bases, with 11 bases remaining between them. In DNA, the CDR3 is TGTGCCAGCAGTTTTCTCCGACAGCCTAACTATGGCTACACCTTC. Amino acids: CASSFLRQPNYGYTF.

DNA of the CDR3: TGCGCCAGCAGCCAAGAGGCACTTCTGAATGAGCAGTTCTTC. Protein: CASSQEALLNEQFF. V and J are TRBV4-3 and TRBJ2-1, with D unresolved. V was trimmed by 0 bases and J by 7 bases, leaving 10 bases between them. The germline CDR1 and CDR2 sequences are LGHNA and YSLEER. The CDR3 is 14 amino acids.

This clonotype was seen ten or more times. CDR3 in DNA: TGCAGTGCTAGGGGCGGAGGGGAAAACATTCAGTACTTC. Translated: CSARGGGENIQYF. V usage is TRBV20-1 and J usage is TRBJ2-4; maybe TRBD2 (6 bases). CDR3 length: 13 amino acids. From germline, CDR1 is DFQATT and CDR2 SNEGSKA (reference sequence). V gave up 3 bases and J gave up 5 bases, with 11 bases separating them.

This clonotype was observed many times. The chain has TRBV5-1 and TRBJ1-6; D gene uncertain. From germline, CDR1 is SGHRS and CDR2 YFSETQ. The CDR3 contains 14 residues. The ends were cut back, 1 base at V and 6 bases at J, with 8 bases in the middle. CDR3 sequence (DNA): TGCGCCAGCAGCTTGTCCCAGGTTAATTCACCCCTCCACTTT. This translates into CASSLSQVNSPLHF.

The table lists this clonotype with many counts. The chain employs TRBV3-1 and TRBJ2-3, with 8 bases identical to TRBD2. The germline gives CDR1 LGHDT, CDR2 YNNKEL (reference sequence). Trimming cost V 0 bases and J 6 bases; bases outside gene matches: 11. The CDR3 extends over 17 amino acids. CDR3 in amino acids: CASSQDSRGGRLDTQYF. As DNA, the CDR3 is TGTGCCAGCAGCCAAGATTCCCGGGGGGGGCGCTTGGATACGCAGTATTTT.

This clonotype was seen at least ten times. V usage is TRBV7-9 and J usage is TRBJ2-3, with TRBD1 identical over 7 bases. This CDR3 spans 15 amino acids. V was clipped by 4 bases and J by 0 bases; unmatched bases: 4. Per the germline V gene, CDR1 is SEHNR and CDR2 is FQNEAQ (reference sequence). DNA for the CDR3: TGTGCCAGCAGCTCCCTGACAGGGAGCACAGATACGCAGTATTTT. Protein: CASSSLTGSTDTQYF.

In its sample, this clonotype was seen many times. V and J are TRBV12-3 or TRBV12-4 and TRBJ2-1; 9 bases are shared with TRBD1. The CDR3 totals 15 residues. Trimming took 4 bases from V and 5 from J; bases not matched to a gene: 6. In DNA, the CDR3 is TGTGCCAGCAGTTCCCCGGGACAGGGTAACAATGAGCAGTTCTTC. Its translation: CASSSPGQGNNEQFF.

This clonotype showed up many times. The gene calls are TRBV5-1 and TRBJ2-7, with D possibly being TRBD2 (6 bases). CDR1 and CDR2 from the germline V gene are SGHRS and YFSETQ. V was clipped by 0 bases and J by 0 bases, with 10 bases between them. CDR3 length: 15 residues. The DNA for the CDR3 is TGCGCCAGCAGCTTGGCTAGCGTGAGCTCCTACGAGCAGTACTTC. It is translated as CASSLASVSSYEQYF.

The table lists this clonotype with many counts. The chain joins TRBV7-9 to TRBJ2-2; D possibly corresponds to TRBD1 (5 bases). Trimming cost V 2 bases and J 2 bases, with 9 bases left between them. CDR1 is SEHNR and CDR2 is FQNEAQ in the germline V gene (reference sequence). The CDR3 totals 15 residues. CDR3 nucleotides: TGTGCCAGCAGCTTACAGGGATCTAACACCGGGGAGCTGTTTTTT. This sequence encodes CASSLQGSNTGELFF.

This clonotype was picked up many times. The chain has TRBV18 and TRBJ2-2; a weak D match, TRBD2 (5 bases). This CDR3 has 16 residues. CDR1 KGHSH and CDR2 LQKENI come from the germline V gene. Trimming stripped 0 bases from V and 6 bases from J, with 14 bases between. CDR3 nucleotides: TGTGCCAGCTCACCACCTGGAGCCGGGAAAGCCGGGGAGCTGTTTTTT. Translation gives CASSPPGAGKAGELFF. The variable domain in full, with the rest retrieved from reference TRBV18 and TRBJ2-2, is NAGVMQNPRHLVRRRGQEARLRCSPMKGHSHVYWYRQLPEEGLKFMVYLQKENIIDESGMPKERFSAEFPKEGPSILRIQQVVRGDSAAYFCASSPPGAGKAGELFFGEGSRLTVL.

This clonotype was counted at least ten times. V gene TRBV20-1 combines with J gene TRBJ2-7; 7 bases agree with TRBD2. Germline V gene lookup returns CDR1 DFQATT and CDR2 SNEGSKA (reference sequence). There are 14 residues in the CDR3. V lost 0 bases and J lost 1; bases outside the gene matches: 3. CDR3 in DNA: TGCAGTGCTAGAGATTTGCGGGAGTCCTACGAGCAGTACTTC. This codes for CSARDLRESYEQYF.

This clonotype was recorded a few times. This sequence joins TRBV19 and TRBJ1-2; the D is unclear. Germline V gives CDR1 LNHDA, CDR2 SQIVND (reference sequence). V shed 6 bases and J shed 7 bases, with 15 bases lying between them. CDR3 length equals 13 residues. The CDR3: CASSDFGTGGYTF. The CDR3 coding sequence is TGTGCCAGTAGCGACTTCGGAACCGGTGGCTACACCTTC. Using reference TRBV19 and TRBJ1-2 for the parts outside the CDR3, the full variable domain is DGGITQSPKYLFRKEGQNVTLSCEQNLNHDAMYWYRQDPGQGLRLIYYSQIVNDFQKGDIAEGYSVSREKKESFPLTVTSAQKNPTAFYLCASSDFGTGGYTFGSGTRLTVV.

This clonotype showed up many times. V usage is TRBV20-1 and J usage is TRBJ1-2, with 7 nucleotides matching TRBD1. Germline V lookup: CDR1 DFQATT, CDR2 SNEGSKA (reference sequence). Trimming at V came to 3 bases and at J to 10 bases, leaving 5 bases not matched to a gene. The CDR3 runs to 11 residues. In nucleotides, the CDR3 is TGCAGTGCTAGGACAGGGACGTACTACACCTTC. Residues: CSARTGTYYTF.

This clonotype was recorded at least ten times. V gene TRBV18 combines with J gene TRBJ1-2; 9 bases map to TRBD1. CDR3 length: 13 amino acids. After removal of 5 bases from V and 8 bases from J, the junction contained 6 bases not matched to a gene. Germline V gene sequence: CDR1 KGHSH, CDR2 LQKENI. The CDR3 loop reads CASSGDRVPGYTF. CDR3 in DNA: TGTGCCAGCTCAGGGGACAGGGTCCCCGGCTACACCTTC.

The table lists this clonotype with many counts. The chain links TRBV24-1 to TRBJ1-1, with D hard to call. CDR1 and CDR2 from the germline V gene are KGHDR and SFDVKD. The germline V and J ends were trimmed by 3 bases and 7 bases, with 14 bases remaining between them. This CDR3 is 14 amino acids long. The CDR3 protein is CATSDRTLGSEAFF. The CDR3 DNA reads TGTGCCACCAGTGATCGAACTTTGGGGAGTGAAGCTTTCTTT.

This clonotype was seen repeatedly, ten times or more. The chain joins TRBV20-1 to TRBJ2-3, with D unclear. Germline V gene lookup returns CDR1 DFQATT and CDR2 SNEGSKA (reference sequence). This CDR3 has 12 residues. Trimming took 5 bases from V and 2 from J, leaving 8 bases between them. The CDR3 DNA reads TGCAGTGCTCGCCACTTCACAGATACGCAGTATTTT. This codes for CSARHFTDTQYF.

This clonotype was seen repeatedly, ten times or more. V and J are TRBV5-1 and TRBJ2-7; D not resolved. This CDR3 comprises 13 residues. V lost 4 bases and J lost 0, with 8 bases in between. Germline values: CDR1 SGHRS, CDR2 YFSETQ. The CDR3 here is CASSTDISYEQYF. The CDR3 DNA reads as TGCGCCAGCAGCACAGATATCTCCTACGAGCAGTACTTC.

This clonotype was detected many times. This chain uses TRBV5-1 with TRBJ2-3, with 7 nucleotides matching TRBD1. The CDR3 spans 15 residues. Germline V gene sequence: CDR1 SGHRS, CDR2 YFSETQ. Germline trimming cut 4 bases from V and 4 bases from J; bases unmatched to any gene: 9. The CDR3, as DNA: TGCGCCAGCAGCCCCGGGACAGAATGGGCAGATACGCAGTATTTT. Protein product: CASSPGTEWADTQYF. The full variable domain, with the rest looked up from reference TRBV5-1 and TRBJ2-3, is KAGVTQTPRYLIKTRGQQVTLSCSPISGHRSVSWYQQTPGQGLQFLFEYFSETQRNKGNFPGRFSGRQFSNSRSEMNVSTLELGDSALYLCASSPGTEWADTQYFGPGTRLTVL.

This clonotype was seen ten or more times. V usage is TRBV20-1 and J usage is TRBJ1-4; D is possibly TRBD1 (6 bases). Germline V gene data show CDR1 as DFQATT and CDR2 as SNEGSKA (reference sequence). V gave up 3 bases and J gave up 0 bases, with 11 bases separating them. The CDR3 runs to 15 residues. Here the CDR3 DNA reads TGCAGTGCTAGTAGAACAGGGACAACTAATGAAAAACTGTTTTTT. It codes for CSASRTGTTNEKLFF.

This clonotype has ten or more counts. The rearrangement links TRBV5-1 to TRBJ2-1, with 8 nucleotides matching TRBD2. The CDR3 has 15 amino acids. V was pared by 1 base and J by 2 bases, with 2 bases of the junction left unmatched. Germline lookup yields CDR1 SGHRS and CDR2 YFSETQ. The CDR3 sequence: CASSLRGGTYNEQFF. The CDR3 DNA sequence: TGCGCCAGCAGCTTGCGGGGGGGCACCTACAATGAGCAGTTCTTC.

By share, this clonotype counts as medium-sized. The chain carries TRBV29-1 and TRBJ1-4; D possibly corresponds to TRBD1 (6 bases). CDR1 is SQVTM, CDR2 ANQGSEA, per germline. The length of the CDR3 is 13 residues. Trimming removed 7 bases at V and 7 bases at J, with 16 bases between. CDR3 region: CSGCGGTCEKLFF. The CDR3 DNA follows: TGCAGCGGCTGCGGAGGGACATGTGAAAAACTGTTTTTT. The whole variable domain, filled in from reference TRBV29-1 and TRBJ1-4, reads SAVISQKPSRDICQRGTSLTIQCQVDSQVTMMFWYRQQPGQSLTLIATANQGSEATYESGFVIDKFPISRPNLTFSTLTVSNMSPEDSSIYLCSGCGGTCEKLFFGSGTQLSVL.

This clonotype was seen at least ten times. CDR3 sequence (DNA): TGTGCCAGCAGCAATACCGGGACTAGCGGCTGGGGAGGGACCGATACGCAGTATTTT. Its translation: CASSNTGTSGWGGTDTQYF. This chain joins TRBV9 and TRBJ2-3; 11 bases match TRBD2. V shed 4 bases, J shed 6 bases, and the junction held 19 bases outside the gene matches. Germline lookup yields CDR1 SGDLS and CDR2 YYNGEE. The CDR3 extends over 19 amino acids.

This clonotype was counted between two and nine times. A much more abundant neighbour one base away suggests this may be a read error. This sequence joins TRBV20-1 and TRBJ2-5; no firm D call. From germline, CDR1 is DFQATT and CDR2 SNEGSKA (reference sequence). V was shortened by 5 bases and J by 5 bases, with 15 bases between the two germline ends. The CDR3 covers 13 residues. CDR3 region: CSAPRKGEETQYF. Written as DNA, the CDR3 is TGCAGTGCTCCGCGGAAGGGTGAGGAGACCCAGTACTTC.

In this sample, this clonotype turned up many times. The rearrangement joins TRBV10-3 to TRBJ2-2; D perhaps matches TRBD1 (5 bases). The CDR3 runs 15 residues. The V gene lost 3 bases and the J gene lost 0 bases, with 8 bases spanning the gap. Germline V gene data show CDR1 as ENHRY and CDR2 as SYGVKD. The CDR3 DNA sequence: TGTGCCATCAGTGAACAGGCTACGAACACCGGGGAGCTGTTTTTT. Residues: CAISEQATNTGELFF.

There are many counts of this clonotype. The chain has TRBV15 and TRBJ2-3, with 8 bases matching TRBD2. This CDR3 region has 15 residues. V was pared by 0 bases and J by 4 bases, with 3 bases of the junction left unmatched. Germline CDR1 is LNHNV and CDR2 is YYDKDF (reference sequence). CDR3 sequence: CATSRDSGNADTQYF. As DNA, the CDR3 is TGTGCCACCAGCAGAGATAGCGGGAACGCAGATACGCAGTATTTT.

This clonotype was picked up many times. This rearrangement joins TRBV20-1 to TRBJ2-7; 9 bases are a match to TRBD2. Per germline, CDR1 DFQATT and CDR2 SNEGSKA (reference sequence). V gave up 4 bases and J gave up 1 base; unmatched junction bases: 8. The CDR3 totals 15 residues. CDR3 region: CSANRGGGASYEQYF. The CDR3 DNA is TGCAGTGCTAATCGGGGCGGGGGGGCGTCCTACGAGCAGTACTTC.

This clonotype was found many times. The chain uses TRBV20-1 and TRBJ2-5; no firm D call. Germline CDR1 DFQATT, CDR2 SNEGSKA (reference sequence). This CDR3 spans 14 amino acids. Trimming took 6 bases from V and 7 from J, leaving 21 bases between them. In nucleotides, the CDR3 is TGCAGTGCCCCACGGGCCCTTCACGAAGGGACCCAGTACTTC. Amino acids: CSAPRALHEGTQYF.